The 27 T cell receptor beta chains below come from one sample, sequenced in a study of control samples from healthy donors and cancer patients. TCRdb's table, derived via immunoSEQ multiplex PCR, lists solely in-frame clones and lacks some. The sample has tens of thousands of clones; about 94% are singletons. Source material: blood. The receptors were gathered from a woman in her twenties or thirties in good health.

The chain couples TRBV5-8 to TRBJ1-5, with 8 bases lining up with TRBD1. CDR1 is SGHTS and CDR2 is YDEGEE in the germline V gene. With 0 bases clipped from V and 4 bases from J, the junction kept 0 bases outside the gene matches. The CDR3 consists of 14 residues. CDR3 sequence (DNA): TGTGCCAGCAGCTTGGACAGGGGGAATCAGCCCCAGCATTTT. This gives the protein CASSLDRGNQPQHF.

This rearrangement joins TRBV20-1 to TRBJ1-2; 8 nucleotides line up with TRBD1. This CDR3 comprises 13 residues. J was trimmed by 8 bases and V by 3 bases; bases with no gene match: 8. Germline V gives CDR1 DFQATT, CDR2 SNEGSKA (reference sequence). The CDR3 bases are TGCAGTGCTAGTAGGCAGGGGGCTTGGGGCTACACCTTC. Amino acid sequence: CSASRQGAWGYTF.

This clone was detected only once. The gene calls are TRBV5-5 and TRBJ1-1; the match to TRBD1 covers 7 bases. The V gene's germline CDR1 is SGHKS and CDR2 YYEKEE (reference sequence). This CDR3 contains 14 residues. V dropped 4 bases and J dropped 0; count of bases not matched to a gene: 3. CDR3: CASSTGTVNTEAFF. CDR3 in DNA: TGTGCCAGCAGCACCGGGACAGTGAACACTGAAGCTTTCTTT.

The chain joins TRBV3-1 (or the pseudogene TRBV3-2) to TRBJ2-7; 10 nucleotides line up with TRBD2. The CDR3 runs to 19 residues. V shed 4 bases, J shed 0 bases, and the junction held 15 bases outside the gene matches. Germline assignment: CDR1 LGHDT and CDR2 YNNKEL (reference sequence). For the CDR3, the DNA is TGTGCCAGCAGCCGAGCCAGTCTAGCGGGGGCGCCGAGCTCCTACGAGCAGTACTTC. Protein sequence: CASSRASLAGAPSSYEQYF.

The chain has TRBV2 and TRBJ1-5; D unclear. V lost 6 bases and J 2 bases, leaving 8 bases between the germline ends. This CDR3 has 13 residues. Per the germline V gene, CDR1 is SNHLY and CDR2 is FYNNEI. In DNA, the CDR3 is TGTGCCAGCAGGGCGTTCGGCAATCAGCCCCAGCATTTT. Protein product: CASRAFGNQPQHF.

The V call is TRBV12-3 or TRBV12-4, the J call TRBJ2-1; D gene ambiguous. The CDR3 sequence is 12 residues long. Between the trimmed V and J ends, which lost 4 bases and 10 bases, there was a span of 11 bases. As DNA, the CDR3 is TGTGCCAGCAGTTCCAGGATTGGCGAGCAGTTCTTC. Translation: CASSSRIGEQFF.

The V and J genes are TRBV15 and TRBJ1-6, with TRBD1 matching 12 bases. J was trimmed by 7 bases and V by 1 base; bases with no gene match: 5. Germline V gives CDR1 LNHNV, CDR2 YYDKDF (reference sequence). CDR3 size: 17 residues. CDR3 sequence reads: CATSRGGQGARNSPLHF. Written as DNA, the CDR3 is TGTGCCACCAGCAGAGGGGGACAGGGGGCTAGAAATTCACCCCTCCACTTT.

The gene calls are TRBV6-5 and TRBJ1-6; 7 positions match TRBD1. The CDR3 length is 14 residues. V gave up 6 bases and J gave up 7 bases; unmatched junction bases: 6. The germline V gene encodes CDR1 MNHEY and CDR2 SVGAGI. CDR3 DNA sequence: TGTGCCAGCAGCATACCGACAGGGAATTCACCCCTCCACTTT. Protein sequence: CASSIPTGNSPLHF.

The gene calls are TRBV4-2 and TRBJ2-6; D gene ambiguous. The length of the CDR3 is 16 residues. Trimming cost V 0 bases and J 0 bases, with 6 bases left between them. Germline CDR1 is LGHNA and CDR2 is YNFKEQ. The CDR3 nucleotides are TGTGCCAGCAGCCAAGATACGGGCTCTGGGGCCAACGTCCTGACTTTC. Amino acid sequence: CASSQDTGSGANVLTF.

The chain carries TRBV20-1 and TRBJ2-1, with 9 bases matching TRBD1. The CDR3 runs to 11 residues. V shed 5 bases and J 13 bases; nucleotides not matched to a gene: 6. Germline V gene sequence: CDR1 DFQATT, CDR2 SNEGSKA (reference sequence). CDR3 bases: TGCAGTGCTTTACCGGGACAGGGACAGTTCTTC. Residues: CSALPGQGQFF.

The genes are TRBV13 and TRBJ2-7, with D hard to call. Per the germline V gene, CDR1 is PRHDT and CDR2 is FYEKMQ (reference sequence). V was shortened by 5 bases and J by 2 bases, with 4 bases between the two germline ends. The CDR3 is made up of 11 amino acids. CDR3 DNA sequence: TGTGCCAGCAGCCCGGCCTACGAGCAGTACTTC. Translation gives CASSPAYEQYF.

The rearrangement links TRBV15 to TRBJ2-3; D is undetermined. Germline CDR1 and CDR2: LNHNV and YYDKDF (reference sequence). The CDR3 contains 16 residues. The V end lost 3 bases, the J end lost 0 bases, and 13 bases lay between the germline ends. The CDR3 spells CATSSYSQGSTDTQYF. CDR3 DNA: TGTGCCACCAGCAGCTATAGTCAAGGCAGCACAGATACGCAGTATTTT. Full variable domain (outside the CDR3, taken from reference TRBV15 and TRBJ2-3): DAMVIQNPRYQVTQFGKPVTLSCSQTLNHNVMYWYQQKSSQAPKLLFHYYDKDFNNEADTPDNFQSRRPNTSFCFLDIRSPGLGDTAMYLCATSSYSQGSTDTQYFGPGTRLTVL.

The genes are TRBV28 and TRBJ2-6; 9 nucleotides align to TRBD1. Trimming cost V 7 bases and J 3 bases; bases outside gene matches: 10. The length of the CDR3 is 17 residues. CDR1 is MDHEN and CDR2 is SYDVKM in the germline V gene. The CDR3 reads CASNRRGQGFGANVLTF. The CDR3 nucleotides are TGTGCCAGCAATCGACGCGGACAGGGGTTTGGGGCCAACGTCCTGACTTTC.

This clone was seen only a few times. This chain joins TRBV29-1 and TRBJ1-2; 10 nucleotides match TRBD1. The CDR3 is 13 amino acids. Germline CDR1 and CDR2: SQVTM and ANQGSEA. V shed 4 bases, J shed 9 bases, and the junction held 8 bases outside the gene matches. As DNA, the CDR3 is TGCAGCGTTGCATCGACAGGGGGCTTAAGCTACACCTTC. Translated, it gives CSVASTGGLSYTF.

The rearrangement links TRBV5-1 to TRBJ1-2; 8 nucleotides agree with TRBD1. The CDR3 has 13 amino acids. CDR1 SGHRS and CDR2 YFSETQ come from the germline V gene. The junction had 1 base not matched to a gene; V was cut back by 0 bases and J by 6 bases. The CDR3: CASSLAGQDGYTF. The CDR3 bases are TGCGCCAGCAGCTTGGCGGGACAGGATGGCTACACCTTC.

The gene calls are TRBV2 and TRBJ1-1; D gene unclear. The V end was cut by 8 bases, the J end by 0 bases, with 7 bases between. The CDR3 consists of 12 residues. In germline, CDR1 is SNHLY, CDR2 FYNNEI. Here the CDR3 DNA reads TGTGCCAGCTGGGAGGTGAACACTGAAGCTTTCTTT. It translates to CASWEVNTEAFF.

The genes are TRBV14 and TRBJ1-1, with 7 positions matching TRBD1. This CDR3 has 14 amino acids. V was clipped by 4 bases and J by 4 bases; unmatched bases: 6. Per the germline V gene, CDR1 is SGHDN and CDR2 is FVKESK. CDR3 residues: CASSRGGSGTEAFF. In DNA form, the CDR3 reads TGTGCCAGCAGCCGAGGGGGCTCGGGCACTGAAGCTTTCTTT.

The CDR3 coding sequence is TGCGCCAGCAGTCCCCTACAGGTGCCTATGGAACCCCTCCACTTT. Encoded protein: CASSPLQVPMEPLHF. The J gene is TRBJ1-6, the V gene TRBV10-2, with a tentative D call TRBD1 (5 bases). This CDR3 comprises 15 residues. The V and J ends lost 5 bases and 12 bases respectively, with 20 bases between them. Germline V lookup: CDR1 WSHSY, CDR2 SAAADI.

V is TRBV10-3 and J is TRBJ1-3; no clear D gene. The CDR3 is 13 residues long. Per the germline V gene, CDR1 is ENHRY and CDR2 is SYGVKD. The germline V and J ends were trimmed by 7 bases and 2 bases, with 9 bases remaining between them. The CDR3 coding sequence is TGTGCCATCACCCCCGGGACTGGAAACACCATATATTTT. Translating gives CAITPGTGNTIYF.

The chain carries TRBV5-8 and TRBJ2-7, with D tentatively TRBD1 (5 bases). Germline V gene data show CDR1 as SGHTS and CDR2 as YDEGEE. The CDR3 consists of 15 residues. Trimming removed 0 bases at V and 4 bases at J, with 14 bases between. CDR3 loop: CASSLAWQGQYEQYF. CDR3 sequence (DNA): TGTGCCAGCAGCTTGGCCTGGCAGGGTCAGTACGAGCAGTACTTC.

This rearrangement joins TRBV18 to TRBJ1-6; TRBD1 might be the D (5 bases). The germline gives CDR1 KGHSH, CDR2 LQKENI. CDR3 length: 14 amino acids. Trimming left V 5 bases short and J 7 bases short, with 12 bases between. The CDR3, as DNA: TGTGCCAGCTCAGCGGCAGGGATAAATTCACCCCTCCACTTT. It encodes CASSAAGINSPLHF.

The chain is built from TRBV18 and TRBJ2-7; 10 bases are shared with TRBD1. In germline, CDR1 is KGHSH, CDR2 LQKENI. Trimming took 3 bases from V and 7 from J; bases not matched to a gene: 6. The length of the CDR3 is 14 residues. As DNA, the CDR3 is TGTGCCAGCTCACCCGGGACAGGGGCGCATGAGCAGTACTTC. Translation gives CASSPGTGAHEQYF.

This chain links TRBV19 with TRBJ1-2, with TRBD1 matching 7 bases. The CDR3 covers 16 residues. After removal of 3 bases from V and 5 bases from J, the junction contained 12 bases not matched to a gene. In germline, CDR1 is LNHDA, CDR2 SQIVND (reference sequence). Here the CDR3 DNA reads TGTGCCAGTAGTATGGGAATACAGGGGCGAACATATGGCTACACCTTC. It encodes CASSMGIQGRTYGYTF. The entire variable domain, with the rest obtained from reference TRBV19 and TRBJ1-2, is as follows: DGGITQSPKYLFRKEGQNVTLSCEQNLNHDAMYWYRQDPGQGLRLIYYSQIVNDFQKGDIAEGYSVSREKKESFPLTVTSAQKNPTAFYLCASSMGIQGRTYGYTFGSGTRLTVV.

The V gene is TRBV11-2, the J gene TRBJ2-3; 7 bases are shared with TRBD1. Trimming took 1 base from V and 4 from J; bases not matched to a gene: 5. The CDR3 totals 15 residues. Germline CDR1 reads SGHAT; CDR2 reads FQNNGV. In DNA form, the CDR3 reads TGTGCCAGCAGCTTAGTAGGGGGCTTTTCAGATACGCAGTATTTT. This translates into CASSLVGGFSDTQYF.

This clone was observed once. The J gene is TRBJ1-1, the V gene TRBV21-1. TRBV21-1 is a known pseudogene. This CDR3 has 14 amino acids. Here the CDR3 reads CAGAQRLLNTEAFF. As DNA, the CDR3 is TGTGCCGGCGCCCAAAGACTATTGAACACTGAAGCTTTCTTT.

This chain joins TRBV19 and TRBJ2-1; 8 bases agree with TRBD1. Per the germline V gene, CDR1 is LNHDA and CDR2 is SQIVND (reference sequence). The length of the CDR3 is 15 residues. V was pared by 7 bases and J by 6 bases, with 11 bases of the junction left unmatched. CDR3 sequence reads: CASTPPGQGSNEQFF. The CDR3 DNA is TGTGCCAGTACCCCCCCCGGACAGGGCTCCAATGAGCAGTTCTTC.

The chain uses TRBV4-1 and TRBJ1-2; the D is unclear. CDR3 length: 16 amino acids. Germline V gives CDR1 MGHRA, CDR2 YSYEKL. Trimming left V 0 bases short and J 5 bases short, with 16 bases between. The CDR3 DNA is TGCGCCAGCAGCCAAGAATCTAGGGCAGACCGTTATGGCTACACCTTC. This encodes CASSQESRADRYGYTF.